This T cell receptor beta chain was obtained from a study of human T cells and chemical hapten exposure. Whole-study results and caveats: As the donors had alopecia, their immune response may differ from healthy people's. Correlating positively with patch test score were the PT1 expanded TCR counts.

The time point: pre-sensitization, week 0. Treatment specified: therapeutic diphenylcyclopropenone sensitization with weekly scalp DPC. Each patch test followed a blood draw. The study drew its donors from alopecia patients who were 18 to 70 years old and suitable for DPC. This clonotype was seen only once. The target antigen is unknown. A read error may account for a junction end that differs from germline. Each CDR3 protein is one row after TCRdb ran MiXCR on the RACE reads. The table records about 42,000 distinct CDR3 sequences, about an eighth of them present only once. The CDR3 sequence is 12 residues long. Germline assignment: CDR1 SQVTM and CDR2 ANQGSEA.

The specimen was whole blood, collected in connection with sensitization to the hapten diphenylcyclopropenone (DPC). The rearrangement links TRBV29-1 to TRBJ2-5; tentative D call: TRBD1 (6 bases). The receptor's source is a woman aged 25 to 39 with alopecia areata. Some clones in this sample may be carry-over from other donors' samples. CDR3 residues: CSVSSGEETRYF. Written as DNA, the CDR3 is TGCAGCGTTTCTTCAGGGGAAGAGACCCGGTACTTC.